The sequence of this T cell receptor (beta chain) was determined in a study of cytomegalovirus exposure and HLA in healthy donors. Study findings and constraints: In an earlier analysis, in fewer than 700 donors, most V segments appeared productive either ~90% or ~30% of the time. Being indistinguishable, some V segments were excluded, TRBV6-2 and TRBV6-3 among them.

PCR amplification relied on 60 Vbeta primers (plus 13 Jbeta primers). TCRdb's table, derived via immunoSEQ multiplex PCR, lists solely in-frame clones and lacks some. This sample has 150,000 or so clones, with 80% found just once. The V end was cut by 2 bases, the J end by 0 bases, with 24 bases between. This CDR3 region has 21 residues. CDR1 and CDR2 (germline): SGHRS, YFSETQ. Regarding this clone: The target antigen is unknown.

The chain is built from TRBV5-1 and TRBJ2-6; possibly TRBD1 for D (6 bases). This TCR was recovered from a woman aged 40 to 55 in good health and CMV-seropositive. The sample consisted of PBMCs. This CDR3 is CASSLPNVTDRPSSGANVLTF. The CDR3 DNA is TGCGCCAGCAGCTTACCCAACGTGACGGACAGACCTAGCTCTGGGGCCAACGTCCTGACTTTC.